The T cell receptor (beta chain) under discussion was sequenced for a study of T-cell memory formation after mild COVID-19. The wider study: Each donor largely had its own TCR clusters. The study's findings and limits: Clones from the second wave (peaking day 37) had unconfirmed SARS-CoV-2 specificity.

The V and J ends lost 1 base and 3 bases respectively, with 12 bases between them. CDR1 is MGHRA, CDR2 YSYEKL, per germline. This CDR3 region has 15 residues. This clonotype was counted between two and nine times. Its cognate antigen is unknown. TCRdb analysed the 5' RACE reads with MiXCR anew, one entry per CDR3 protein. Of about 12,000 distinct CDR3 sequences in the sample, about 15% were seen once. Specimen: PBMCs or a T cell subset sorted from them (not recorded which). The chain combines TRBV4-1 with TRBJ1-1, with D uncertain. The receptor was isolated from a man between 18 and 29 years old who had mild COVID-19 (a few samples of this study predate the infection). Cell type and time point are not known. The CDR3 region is CASSQVFTGDTEAFF. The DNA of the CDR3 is TGCGCCAGCAGCCAAGTGTTTACCGGAGACACTGAAGCTTTCTTT.